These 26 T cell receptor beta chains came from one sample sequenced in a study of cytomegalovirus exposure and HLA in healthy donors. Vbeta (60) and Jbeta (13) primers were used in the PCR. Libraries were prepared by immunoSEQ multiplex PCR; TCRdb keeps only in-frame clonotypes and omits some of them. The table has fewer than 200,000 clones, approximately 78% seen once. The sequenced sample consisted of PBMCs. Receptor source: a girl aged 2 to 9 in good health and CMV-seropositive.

CDR3 nucleotide sequence: TGTGCCAGCAGGGGAACCGGGACCTACGAGCAGTACTTC. Translated, it gives CASRGTGTYEQYF. The J gene is TRBJ2-7, the V gene TRBV2, with D possibly being TRBD2 (5 bases). Trimming took 6 bases from V and 2 from J, leaving 11 bases between them. The germline CDR1 and CDR2 sequences are SNHLY and FYNNEI. The CDR3 extends over 13 amino acids.

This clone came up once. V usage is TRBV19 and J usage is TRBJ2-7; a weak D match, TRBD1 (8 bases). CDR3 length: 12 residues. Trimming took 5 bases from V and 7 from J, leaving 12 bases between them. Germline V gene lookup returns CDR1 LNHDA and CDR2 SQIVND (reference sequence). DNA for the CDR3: TGTGCCAGTAGTTTACAGGGGGGGGAGCAGTACTTC. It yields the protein CASSLQGGEQYF.

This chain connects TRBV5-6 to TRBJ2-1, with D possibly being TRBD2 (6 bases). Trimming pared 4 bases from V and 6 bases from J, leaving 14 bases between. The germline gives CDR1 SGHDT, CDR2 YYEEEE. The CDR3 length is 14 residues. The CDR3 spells CASSPGWGGNEQFF. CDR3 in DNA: TGTGCCAGCAGCCCCGGGTGGGGAGGCAATGAGCAGTTCTTC.

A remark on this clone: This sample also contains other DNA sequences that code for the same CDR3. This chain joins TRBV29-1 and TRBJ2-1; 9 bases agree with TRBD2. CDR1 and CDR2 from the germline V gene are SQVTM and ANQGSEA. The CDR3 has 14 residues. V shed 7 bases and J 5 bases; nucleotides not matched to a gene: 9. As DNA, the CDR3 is TGCAGCGCTGCGGGACTAGCCGTCGACAATGAGCAGTTCTTC. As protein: CSAAGLAVDNEQFF.

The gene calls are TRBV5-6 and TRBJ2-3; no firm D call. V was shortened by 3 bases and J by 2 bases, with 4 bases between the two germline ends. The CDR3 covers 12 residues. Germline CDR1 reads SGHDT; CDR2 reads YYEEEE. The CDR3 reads CASSYSTDTQYF. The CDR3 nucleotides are TGTGCCAGCAGCTACTCCACAGATACGCAGTATTTT.

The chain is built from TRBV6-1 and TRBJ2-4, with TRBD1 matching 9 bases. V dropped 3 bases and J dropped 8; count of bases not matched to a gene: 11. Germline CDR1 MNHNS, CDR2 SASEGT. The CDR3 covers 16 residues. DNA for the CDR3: TGTGCCAGCAGTGATCTCACCGGGACAGGGTATGACATTCAGTACTTC. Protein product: CASSDLTGTGYDIQYF.

Written as DNA, the CDR3 is TGTGCCAGCAGCGTTGTAATGCGGGGTAGCGGGAGGGCAGGATACAATGAGCAGTTCTTC. Residues: CASSVVMRGSGRAGYNEQFF. V usage is TRBV9 and J usage is TRBJ2-1; 11 bases are a match to TRBD2. Germline assignment: CDR1 SGDLS and CDR2 YYNGEE. This CDR3 region has 20 residues. After removal of 2 bases from V and 4 bases from J, the junction contained 17 bases not matched to a gene.

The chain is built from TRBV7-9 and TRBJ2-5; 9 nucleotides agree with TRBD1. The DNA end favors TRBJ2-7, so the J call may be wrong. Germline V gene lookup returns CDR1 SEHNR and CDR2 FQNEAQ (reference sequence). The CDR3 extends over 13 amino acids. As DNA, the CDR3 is TGTGCCAGCAGCGGGACAGGGCCCTACGAGCAGTACTTC. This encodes CASSGTGPYEQYF.

CDR3 region: CSARTSGELFF. The CDR3 DNA reads as TGCAGCGCCCGGACATCCGGGGAGCTGTTTTTT. The chain uses TRBV29-1 and TRBJ2-2; D is perhaps TRBD1 (5 bases). Trimming removed 7 bases at V and 6 bases at J, with 9 bases between. The germline gives CDR1 SQVTM, CDR2 ANQGSEA. The CDR3 is 11 amino acids.

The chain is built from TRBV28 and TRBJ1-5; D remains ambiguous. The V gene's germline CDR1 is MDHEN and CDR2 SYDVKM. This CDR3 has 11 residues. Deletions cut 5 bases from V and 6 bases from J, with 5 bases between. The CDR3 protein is CASSGRQPQHF. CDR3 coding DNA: TGTGCCAGCAGTGGGCGTCAGCCCCAGCATTTT.

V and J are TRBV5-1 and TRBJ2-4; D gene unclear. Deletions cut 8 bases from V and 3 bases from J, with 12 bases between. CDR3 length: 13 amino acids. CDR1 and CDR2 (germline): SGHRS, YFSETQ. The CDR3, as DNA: TGCGCCAGTTCCTTAGCCGGCAAAAACATTCAGTACTTC. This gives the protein CASSLAGKNIQYF.

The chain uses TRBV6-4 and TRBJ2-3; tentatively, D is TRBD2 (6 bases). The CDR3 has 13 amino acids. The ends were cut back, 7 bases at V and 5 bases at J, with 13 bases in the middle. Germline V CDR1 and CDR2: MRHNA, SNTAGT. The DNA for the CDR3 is TGTGCCAGCACCAGCGAGGGAGGAGATACGCAGTATTTT. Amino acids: CASTSEGGDTQYF.

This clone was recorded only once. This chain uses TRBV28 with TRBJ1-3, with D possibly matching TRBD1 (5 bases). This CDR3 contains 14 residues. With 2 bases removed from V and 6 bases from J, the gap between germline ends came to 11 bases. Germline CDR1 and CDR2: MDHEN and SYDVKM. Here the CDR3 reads CASSLRQGQNTIYF. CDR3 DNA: TGTGCCAGCAGTTTACGTCAGGGCCAAAACACCATATATTTT.

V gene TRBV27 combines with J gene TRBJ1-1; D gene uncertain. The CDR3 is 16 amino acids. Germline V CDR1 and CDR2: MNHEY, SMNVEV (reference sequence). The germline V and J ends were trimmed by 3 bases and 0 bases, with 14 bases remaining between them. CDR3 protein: CASSLEASTVNTEAFF. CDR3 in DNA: TGTGCCAGCAGTTTGGAGGCCTCGACGGTGAACACTGAAGCTTTCTTT.

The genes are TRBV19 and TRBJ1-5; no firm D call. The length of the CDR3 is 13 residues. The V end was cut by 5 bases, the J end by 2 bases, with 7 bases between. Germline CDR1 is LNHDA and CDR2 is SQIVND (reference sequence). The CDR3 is CASSEEGNQPQHF. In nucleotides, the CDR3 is TGTGCCAGTAGTGAGGAGGGCAATCAGCCCCAGCATTTT.

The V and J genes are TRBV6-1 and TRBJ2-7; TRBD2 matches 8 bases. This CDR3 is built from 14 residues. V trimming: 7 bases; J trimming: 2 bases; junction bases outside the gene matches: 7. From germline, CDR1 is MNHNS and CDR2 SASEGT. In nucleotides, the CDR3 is TGTGCCAGCAAATTGGGGCGGGAGGCCTACGAGCAGTACTTC. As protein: CASKLGREAYEQYF.

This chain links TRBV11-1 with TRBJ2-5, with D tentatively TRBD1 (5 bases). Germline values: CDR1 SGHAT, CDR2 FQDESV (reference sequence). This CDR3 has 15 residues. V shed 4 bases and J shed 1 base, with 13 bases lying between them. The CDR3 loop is CASSSTSDSQETQYF. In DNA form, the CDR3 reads TGTGCCAGCAGCTCCACAAGCGACAGCCAAGAGACCCAGTACTTC.

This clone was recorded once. The CDR3 is CAWTSGRAGELFF. Here the CDR3 DNA reads TGTGCCTGGACTAGCGGGAGGGCCGGGGAGCTGTTTTTT. The chain uses TRBV30 and TRBJ2-2, with 12 bases aligning to TRBD2. The ends lost 4 bases at V and 6 bases at J; junction bases unmatched: 0. Germline CDR1 reads GTSNPN; CDR2 reads SVGIG (reference sequence). The CDR3 sequence is 13 residues long. Complete variable domain (other parts from reference TRBV30 and TRBJ2-2): SQTIHQWPATLVQPVGSPLSLECTVEGTSNPNLYWYRQAAGRGLQLLFYSVGIGQISSEVPQNLSASRPQDRQFILSSKKLLLSDSGFYLCAWTSGRAGELFFGEGSRLTVL.

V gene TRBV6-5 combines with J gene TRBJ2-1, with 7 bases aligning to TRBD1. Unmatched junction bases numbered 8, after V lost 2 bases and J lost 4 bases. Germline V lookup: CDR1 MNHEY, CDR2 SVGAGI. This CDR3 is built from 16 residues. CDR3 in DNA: TGTGCCAGCAGTTACGGACGGGACAGAGGATACAATGAGCAGTTCTTC. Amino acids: CASSYGRDRGYNEQFF.

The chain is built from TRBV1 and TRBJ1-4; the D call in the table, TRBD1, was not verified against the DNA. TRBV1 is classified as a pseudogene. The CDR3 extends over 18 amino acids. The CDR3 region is CTSSQDWDRVKMNEKLFF. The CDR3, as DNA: TGCACCAGCAGCCAAGATTGGGACAGGGTCAAGATGAATGAAAAACTGTTTTTT.

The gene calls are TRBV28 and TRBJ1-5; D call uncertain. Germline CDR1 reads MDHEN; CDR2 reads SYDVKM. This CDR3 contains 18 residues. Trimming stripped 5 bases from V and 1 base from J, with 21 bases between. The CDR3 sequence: CASSAPTPWYTSNQPQHF. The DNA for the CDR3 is TGTGCCAGCAGTGCCCCCACCCCGTGGTACACCAGCAATCAGCCCCAGCATTTT.

DNA of the CDR3: TGTGCCAGCAGCGTAGAGCTCGGGTACAATGAGCAGTTCTTC. Encoded protein: CASSVELGYNEQFF. This chain uses TRBV9 with TRBJ2-1; D unclear. V gave up 0 bases and J gave up 4 bases, with 8 bases separating them. The germline V gene encodes CDR1 SGDLS and CDR2 YYNGEE. This CDR3 is 14 amino acids long.

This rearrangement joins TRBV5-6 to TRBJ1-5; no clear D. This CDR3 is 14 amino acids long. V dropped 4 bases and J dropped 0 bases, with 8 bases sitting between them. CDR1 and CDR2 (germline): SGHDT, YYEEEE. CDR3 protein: CASSRFYSNQPQHF. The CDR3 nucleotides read TGTGCCAGCAGCCGTTTCTATAGCAATCAGCCCCAGCATTTT.

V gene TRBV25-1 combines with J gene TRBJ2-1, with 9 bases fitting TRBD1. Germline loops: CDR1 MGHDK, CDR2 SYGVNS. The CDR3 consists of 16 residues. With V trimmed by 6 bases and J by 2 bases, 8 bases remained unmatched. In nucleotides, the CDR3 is TGTGCCAGCAGCAAAGAGGACAGGGGCACCTACAATGAGCAGTTCTTC. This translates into CASSKEDRGTYNEQFF.

The CDR3 protein is CASSLELATSNEQFF. As DNA, the CDR3 is TGTGCCAGCAGCTTGGAACTAGCGACCTCCAATGAGCAGTTCTTC. The chain combines TRBV5-4 with TRBJ2-1; TRBD2 agrees at 7 bases. This CDR3 has 15 amino acids. With V trimmed by 0 bases and J by 6 bases, 6 bases remained unmatched. Germline CDR1 and CDR2: SGHNT and YYREEE (reference sequence).

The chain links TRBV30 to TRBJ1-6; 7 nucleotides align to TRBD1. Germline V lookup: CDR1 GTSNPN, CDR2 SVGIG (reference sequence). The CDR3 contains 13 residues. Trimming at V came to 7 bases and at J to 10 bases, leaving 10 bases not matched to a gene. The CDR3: CASPGTDMSPLHF. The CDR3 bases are TGTGCCTCCCCGGGGACAGACATGTCACCCCTCCACTTT.